The 19 T cell receptor beta chains below were found in one sample sequenced in a study of blood T cells in healthy people across ages. A J-beta primer mix and a sample-barcoded 5' primer were used in a second PCR of about 7 to 11 cycles. TCRdb independently ran MiXCR on the 5' RACE reads; one entry per CDR3 protein. The table includes hundreds of thousands of distinct CDR3 sequences, over 45% detected once. The material sequenced was blood. The receptors stem from a woman in her fifties or sixties in good health.

This clonotype showed up just a few times. The gene calls are TRBV20-1 and TRBJ2-1; 7 bases line up with TRBD2. The CDR3 loop spans 15 amino acids. The germline V gene encodes CDR1 DFQATT and CDR2 SNEGSKA (reference sequence). The J segment lost 8 bases and the V segment lost 0 bases, leaving 10 bases of the junction unmatched. CDR3 region: CSARDPRGREYEQFF. The CDR3 DNA sequence: TGCAGTGCTAGAGATCCTAGAGGGAGGGAGTATGAGCAGTTCTTC.

The chain links TRBV7-2 to TRBJ2-7; D unclear. V lost 0 bases to trimming and J lost 7 bases, with 13 bases between them. Germline values: CDR1 SGHTA, CDR2 FQGNSA. This CDR3 has 14 amino acids. This chain's CDR3 is CASSLANSYNEQYF. The CDR3 DNA sequence: TGTGCCAGCAGCTTAGCCAACTCCTACAATGAGCAGTACTTC.

There are a few counts of this clonotype. V usage is TRBV29-1 and J usage is TRBJ2-1; possibly TRBD2 for D (6 bases). From germline, CDR1 is SQVTM and CDR2 ANQGSEA. The CDR3 sequence is 16 residues long. Trimming left V 7 bases short and J 6 bases short, with 25 bases between. In DNA form, the CDR3 reads TGCAGCGCGAGACTAGATAAGGGGCGAACGGCCAATGAGCAGTTCTTC. This codes for CSARLDKGRTANEQFF.

Turning to this clonotype: Germline and junction disagree at one end, which may indicate a read error. The chain combines TRBV28 with TRBJ2-1; 10 bases align to TRBD2. The CDR3 is made up of 16 amino acids. Per the germline V gene, CDR1 is MDHEN and CDR2 is SYDVKM. The CDR3 bases are TGTGCCAACAGTTCAACCAGCGGGAGGGCCCGCAATGAGCAGTTCTTC. Protein sequence: CANSSTSGRARNEQFF.

The rearrangement joins TRBV4-2 to TRBJ2-7; no firm D call. Germline-derived CDR1 and CDR2 are LGHNA and YNFKEQ. CDR3 length: 13 amino acids. With 0 bases removed from V and 6 bases from J, the gap between germline ends came to 9 bases. The CDR3 sequence is CASSQDSRTEQYF. The CDR3 coding sequence is TGTGCCAGCAGCCAAGACAGTAGGACCGAGCAGTACTTC.

This clonotype was detected a few times. The rearrangement links TRBV7-2 to TRBJ2-4; D possibly corresponds to TRBD1 (6 bases). The last part of the DNA fits TRBJ2-7 better; the J call may be wrong. Germline V gives CDR1 SGHTA, CDR2 FQGNSA. The CDR3 sequence is 15 residues long. The CDR3 nucleotides are TGTGCCAGCAGCTTAGGTCCAGGACAGAACTACGAGCAGTACTTC. The encoded protein is CASSLGPGQNYEQYF.

This clonotype was observed a few times. The rearrangement joins TRBV4-3 to TRBJ1-4; 7 nucleotides match TRBD1. CDR3 length equals 15 residues. Germline CDR1 LGHNA, CDR2 YSLEER. Trimming at V came to 0 bases and at J to 8 bases, leaving 6 bases not matched to a gene. This chain's CDR3 is CASSQDSGGSEKLFF. For the CDR3, the DNA is TGCGCCAGCAGCCAAGACTCAGGGGGGAGCGAAAAACTGTTTTTT.

V and J are TRBV7-3 and TRBJ2-4; TRBD1 aligns across 8 bases. This CDR3 region has 14 residues. V shed 2 bases and J 8 bases; nucleotides not matched to a gene: 5. Germline CDR1 and CDR2: SGHTA and FQGTGA. The CDR3 sequence: CASSLAGGLDIQYF. The DNA for the CDR3 is TGTGCCAGCAGCTTAGCAGGGGGCCTGGACATTCAGTACTTC.

CDR3 nucleotide sequence: TGCAGCGTCTCATATAGCGGGAACCTCTACGAGCAGTACTTC. It codes for CSVSYSGNLYEQYF. The chain couples TRBV29-1 to TRBJ2-7, with TRBD2 matching over 8 bases. Germline values: CDR1 SQVTM, CDR2 ANQGSEA. V was pared by 6 bases and J by 3 bases, with 10 bases of the junction left unmatched. This CDR3 spans 14 amino acids.

The chain links TRBV29-1 to TRBJ2-5, with 8 positions matching TRBD2. In germline, CDR1 is SQVTM, CDR2 ANQGSEA. This CDR3 has 14 amino acids. Losses at the gene ends were 3 bases for V and 5 bases for J; bases not matched to a gene: 8. Here the CDR3 reads CSVDGGGLGETQYF. For the CDR3, the DNA is TGCAGCGTTGACGGGGGGGGCCTTGGGGAGACCCAGTACTTC.

This clonotype was counted between two and nine times. The chain uses TRBV5-1 and TRBJ2-2, with D maybe TRBD1 (7 bases). CDR3 length: 15 amino acids. Germline V lookup: CDR1 SGHRS, CDR2 YFSETQ. V was cut by 4 bases and J by 6 bases, with 16 bases left in between. CDR3 protein: CASSPQDRRAGELFF. Here the CDR3 DNA reads TGCGCCAGCAGCCCCCAGGACAGGAGGGCCGGGGAGCTGTTTTTT. Variable domain in full (rest from reference TRBV5-1 and TRBJ2-2): KAGVTQTPRYLIKTRGQQVTLSCSPISGHRSVSWYQQTPGQGLQFLFEYFSETQRNKGNFPGRFSGRQFSNSRSEMNVSTLELGDSALYLCASSPQDRRAGELFFGEGSRLTVL.

The chain has TRBV29-1 and TRBJ2-5, with TRBD2 identical over 8 bases. J was trimmed by 3 bases and V by 4 bases; bases with no gene match: 10. The length of the CDR3 is 15 residues. Germline lookup yields CDR1 SQVTM and CDR2 ANQGSEA. The CDR3 region is CSVVGGAIEEETQYF. As DNA, the CDR3 is TGCAGCGTTGTCGGGGGGGCGATTGAAGAAGAGACCCAGTACTTC.

J is TRBJ2-6 and V is TRBV12-3 or TRBV12-4; D gene unclear. The V end was cut by 6 bases, the J end by 3 bases, with 15 bases between. CDR3 length: 16 amino acids. CDR3 loop: CASSWRLGLGANVLTF. The CDR3 coding sequence is TGTGCCAGCAGCTGGCGCCTAGGGCTTGGGGCCAACGTCCTGACTTTC.

V gene TRBV12-3 or TRBV12-4 combines with J gene TRBJ2-7; TRBD1 is a possible D gene (6 bases). Between the trimmed V and J ends, which lost 2 bases and 0 bases, there was a span of 11 bases. CDR3 length equals 15 residues. CDR3 coding DNA: TGTGCCAGCAGTTTACAGGGGCGAATCTCCTACGAGCAGTACTTC. It encodes CASSLQGRISYEQYF.

This clonotype was recorded only once. The V gene is TRBV4-3, the J gene TRBJ2-5; D might be TRBD1 (6 bases). This CDR3 has 14 residues. Trimming cost V 4 bases and J 0 bases, with 9 bases left between them. CDR1 and CDR2 from the germline V gene are LGHNA and YSLEER. Here the CDR3 reads CASSRTAYQETQYF. The CDR3 nucleotides read TGCGCCAGCAGCCGGACAGCGTACCAAGAGACCCAGTACTTC.

V and J are TRBV4-1 and TRBJ2-1; D ambiguous. The CDR3 runs 14 residues. The germline V gene has CDR1 MGHRA and CDR2 YSYEKL. V lost 4 bases and J 2 bases, leaving 9 bases between the germline ends. The CDR3 DNA follows: TGCGCCAGCAGCCCAAGCATAGCCTACAATGAGCAGTTCTTC. Protein: CASSPSIAYNEQFF.

The rearrangement uses TRBV6-6 and TRBJ2-7, with D perhaps matching TRBD1 (5 bases). With 2 bases removed from V and 2 bases from J, the gap between germline ends came to 10 bases. The CDR3 extends over 14 amino acids. The germline CDR1 and CDR2 sequences are MNHNY and SVGAGI (reference sequence). The CDR3, as DNA: TGTGCCAGCAGTTACCCAGACAGTACCTACGAGCAGTACTTC. This sequence encodes CASSYPDSTYEQYF.

The chain uses TRBV7-2 and TRBJ2-3, with 9 bases matching TRBD2. The trim removed 4 bases at V and 2 bases at J, leaving 10 bases unmatched. Germline-derived CDR1 and CDR2 are SGHTA and FQGNSA. CDR3 size: 17 residues. CDR3 protein: CASSYTGTSRPTDTQYF. The CDR3 coding sequence is TGTGCCAGCAGCTATACTGGGACTAGCAGACCCACAGATACGCAGTATTTT.

V gene TRBV7-2 combines with J gene TRBJ2-7; 7 positions match TRBD2. The CDR3 sequence is 14 residues long. With 1 base clipped from V and 6 bases from J, the junction kept 6 bases outside the gene matches. The germline V gene encodes CDR1 SGHTA and CDR2 FQGNSA. CDR3 sequence reads: CASSLGGSQAEQYF. The CDR3 coding sequence is TGTGCCAGCAGCTTAGGCGGGAGTCAGGCCGAGCAGTACTTC.